This TCR beta chain appears in the sequencing data of a study of control samples from healthy donors and cancer patients. The assay was immunoSEQ multiplex PCR, and TCRdb's table has in-frame clones only and misses some. The sample has roughly 190,000 clones, 91% seen once. Germline V gene sequence: CDR1 ENHRY, CDR2 SYGVKD. The CDR3 sequence is 16 residues long. V shed 0 bases and J 5 bases; nucleotides not matched to a gene: 4. V and J are TRBV10-3 and TRBJ2-7; TRBD2 agrees at 13 bases. Input material: blood. This sequence was found in a woman under 40 in good health. The CDR3 protein is CAISESWTSGSHEQYF. DNA for the CDR3: TGTGCCATCAGTGAGTCTTGGACTAGCGGGAGTCACGAGCAGTACTTC.